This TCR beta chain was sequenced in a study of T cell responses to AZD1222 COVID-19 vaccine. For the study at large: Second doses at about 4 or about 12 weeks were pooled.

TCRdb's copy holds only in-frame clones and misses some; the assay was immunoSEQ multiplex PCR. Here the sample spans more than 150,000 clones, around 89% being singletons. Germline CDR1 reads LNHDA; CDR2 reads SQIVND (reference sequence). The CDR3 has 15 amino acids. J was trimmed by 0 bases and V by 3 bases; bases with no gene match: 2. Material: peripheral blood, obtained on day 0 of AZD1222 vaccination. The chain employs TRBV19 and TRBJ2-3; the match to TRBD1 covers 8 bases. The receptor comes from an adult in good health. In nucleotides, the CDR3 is TGTGCCAGTAGTATTGGGACAGGCAGCACAGATACGCAGTATTTT. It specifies CASSIGTGSTDTQYF.